What follows are 32 T cell receptor beta chains derived from one specimen sequenced in a study of blood T cell repertoires in COVID-19. The repertoire was sequenced with immunoSEQ multiplex PCR; TCRdb's copy has only in-frame clones and lacks some. The sample consists of some 250,000 clones, about 90% of them appearing once. What was sequenced was PBMCs or T cells enriched from blood (not recorded which). These receptors all come from a human donor in a cohort exposed to, infected with or recovered from COVID-19 (not recorded which). The donor label of this sample is uncertain.

V and J are TRBV4-1 and TRBJ1-3; D is perhaps TRBD1 (5 bases). V shed 5 bases and J shed 1 base, with 15 bases lying between them. The CDR3 has 16 amino acids. Germline assignment: CDR1 MGHRA and CDR2 YSYEKL. Here the CDR3 reads CASSTFAGGSGNTIYF. CDR3 bases: TGCGCCAGCAGCACCTTTGCCGGGGGTTCTGGAAACACCATATATTTT.

The gene calls are TRBV27 and TRBJ1-2; TRBD1 matches at 7 bases. There are 15 residues in the CDR3. Germline-derived CDR1 and CDR2 are MNHEY and SMNVEV (reference sequence). The V segment lost 6 bases and the J segment 0 bases; nucleotides outside the gene matches: 7. The CDR3 DNA reads TGTGCCAGCAGACGAATCGACAGGGCTAACTATGGCTACACCTTC. Residues: CASRRIDRANYGYTF.

CDR3 loop: CASSVATGTRGTFSYNEQFF. The CDR3 DNA follows: TGTGCCAGCAGCGTGGCAACCGGGACAAGGGGCACCTTTTCCTACAATGAGCAGTTCTTC. This chain joins TRBV9 and TRBJ2-1; a possible D gene is TRBD1 (6 bases). Germline CDR1 SGDLS, CDR2 YYNGEE. The V and J ends lost 2 bases and 1 base respectively, with 25 bases between them. The CDR3 consists of 20 residues.

The CDR3 coding sequence is TGTGCCTGGAGTTCAACAGGAGCCTACGAGCAGTACTTC. Protein sequence: CAWSSTGAYEQYF. The V gene is TRBV30, the J gene TRBJ2-7, with D possibly TRBD1 on 5 matching bases. CDR3 length: 13 residues. Germline loops: CDR1 GTSNPN, CDR2 SVGIG (reference sequence). Between the trimmed V and J ends, which lost 2 bases and 2 bases, there was a span of 10 bases.

The chain couples TRBV12-3 or TRBV12-4 to TRBJ1-2; TRBD1 matches 9 bases. The length of the CDR3 is 13 residues. Germline trimming cut 5 bases from V and 9 bases from J; bases unmatched to any gene: 7. The CDR3 protein is CASSPGQGLSYTF. The CDR3 DNA reads TGTGCCAGCAGTCCGGGACAGGGATTAAGCTACACCTTC.

The chain links TRBV7-2 to TRBJ1-1; D is ambiguous. The V and J ends lost 2 bases and 2 bases respectively, with 9 bases between them. Germline lookup yields CDR1 SGHTA and CDR2 FQGNSA. The CDR3 is 14 residues long. The CDR3 region is CASSLTSTNTEAFF. CDR3 DNA sequence: TGTGCCAGCAGCTTAACGAGTACTAACACTGAAGCTTTCTTT.

The rearrangement joins TRBV4-2 to TRBJ1-1; D is uncertain. The CDR3 is made up of 15 amino acids. The V end was cut by 1 base, the J end by 1 base, with 10 bases between. Germline V gene sequence: CDR1 LGHNA, CDR2 YNFKEQ. CDR3 residues: CASSQVTPENTEAFF. CDR3 nucleotides: TGTGCCAGCAGCCAAGTAACGCCAGAGAACACTGAAGCTTTCTTT.

The gene calls are TRBV7-9 and TRBJ2-7; no clear D gene. Trimming cost V 5 bases and J 5 bases, with 10 bases left between them. This CDR3 comprises 12 residues. Per the germline V gene, CDR1 is SEHNR and CDR2 is FQNEAQ (reference sequence). In nucleotides, the CDR3 is TGTGCCAGCAGCCCTCCTCTTAACGAGCAGTACTTC. Its translation is CASSPPLNEQYF.

The chain is built from TRBV11-3 and TRBJ2-1; tentative D call: TRBD1 (6 bases). The CDR3 is 17 amino acids. Trimming took 1 base from V and 0 from J, leaving 13 bases between them. CDR1 SGHNT and CDR2 YENEEA come from the germline V gene. The CDR3 region is CASSLGGPVYSYNEQFF. The CDR3 nucleotides are TGTGCCAGCAGCTTAGGGGGGCCAGTTTACTCCTACAATGAGCAGTTCTTC. Variable domain in full (rest from reference TRBV11-3 and TRBJ2-1): EAGVVQSPRYKIIEKKQPVAFWCNPISGHNTLYWYLQNLGQGPELLIRYENEEAVDDSQLPKDRFSAERLKGVDSTLKIQPAELGDSAVYLCASSLGGPVYSYNEQFFGPGTRLTVL.

The J gene is TRBJ2-7, the V gene TRBV7-9; tentative D call: TRBD2 (5 bases). Trimming took 2 bases from V and 5 from J, leaving 13 bases between them. The CDR3 runs 14 residues. Germline V gives CDR1 SEHNR, CDR2 FQNEAQ (reference sequence). The CDR3 loop is CASSLLRGNDEQYF. The CDR3 region has the DNA TGTGCCAGCAGCTTATTGAGAGGGAATGACGAGCAGTACTTC.

The chain combines TRBV29-1 with TRBJ1-1; D gene unclear. Per the germline V gene, CDR1 is SQVTM and CDR2 is ANQGSEA. This CDR3 has 13 amino acids. V gave up 5 bases and J gave up 3 bases, with 13 bases separating them. CDR3 region: CSVSGHGDTEAFF. The CDR3 region has the DNA TGCAGCGTTTCGGGTCACGGGGACACTGAAGCTTTCTTT.

The chain employs TRBV12-3 or TRBV12-4 and TRBJ1-1; no firm D call. The germline V and J ends were trimmed by 7 bases and 7 bases, with 10 bases remaining between them. This CDR3 comprises 11 residues. The CDR3 loop reads CASKLRGEAFF. In nucleotides, the CDR3 is TGTGCCAGCAAGCTACGTGGTGAAGCTTTCTTT.

The chain carries TRBV30 and TRBJ1-6; 8 nucleotides align to TRBD1. With 1 base clipped from V and 5 bases from J, the junction kept 7 bases outside the gene matches. From germline, CDR1 is GTSNPN and CDR2 SVGIG (reference sequence). The CDR3 runs to 16 residues. This CDR3 is CAWSATLGQDNSPLHF. The CDR3, as DNA: TGTGCCTGGAGTGCTACATTGGGACAGGATAATTCACCCCTCCACTTT. Based on the CDR3 plus reference TRBV30 and TRBJ1-6, the full variable domain is SQTIHQWPATLVQPVGSPLSLECTVEGTSNPNLYWYRQAAGRGLQLLFYSVGIGQISSEVPQNLSASRPQDRQFILSSKKLLLSDSGFYLCAWSATLGQDNSPLHFGNGTRLTVT.

V is TRBV29-1 and J is TRBJ2-5; TRBD2 matches 14 bases. The germline V gene encodes CDR1 SQVTM and CDR2 ANQGSEA. CDR3 length: 17 amino acids. V lost 5 bases and J lost 0; bases outside the gene matches: 8. The CDR3 here is CSVTGLAGETYQETQYF. The DNA for the CDR3 is TGCAGCGTTACGGGACTAGCGGGGGAAACGTACCAAGAGACCCAGTACTTC.

The chain employs TRBV4-3 and TRBJ2-1; D not resolved. The CDR3 length is 15 residues. Trimming pared 0 bases from V and 4 bases from J, leaving 10 bases between. The germline V gene has CDR1 LGHNA and CDR2 YSLEER. Here the CDR3 reads CASSQDSDTYNEQFF. The DNA of the CDR3 is TGCGCCAGCAGCCAAGATTCAGACACTTACAATGAGCAGTTCTTC.

V gene TRBV19 combines with J gene TRBJ2-2; 8 bases match TRBD1. The CDR3 consists of 17 residues. V shed 0 bases, J shed 3 bases, and the junction held 6 bases outside the gene matches. The germline gives CDR1 LNHDA, CDR2 SQIVND (reference sequence). In nucleotides, the CDR3 is TGTGCCAGTAGTATAGATACAGGGGGAGCCTACACCGGGGAGCTGTTTTTT. Its translation: CASSIDTGGAYTGELFF.

This clone was seen once. DNA of the CDR3: TGTGCCAGCAGGCAGGGGGCGCTTCGCAATCAGCCCCAGCATTTT. Its translation is CASRQGALRNQPQHF. The chain couples TRBV6-5 to TRBJ1-5; TRBD1 matches at 8 bases. With V trimmed by 6 bases and J by 2 bases, 6 bases remained unmatched. Germline V gives CDR1 MNHEY, CDR2 SVGAGI. CDR3 length: 15 amino acids.

The rearrangement joins TRBV23-1 to TRBJ2-2; D is perhaps TRBD1 (5 bases). TRBV23-1 is given ORF status, its function remaining uncertain. This CDR3 comprises 15 residues. Trimming shortened V by 0 bases and J by 7 bases, and 12 bases separated the two germline ends. The CDR3 region is CASSQSWQGGGELFF. CDR3 DNA: TGCGCCAGCAGTCAATCGTGGCAGGGTGGCGGGGAGCTGTTTTTT.

The rearrangement uses TRBV2 and TRBJ1-1, with D unresolved. CDR3 size: 13 residues. Germline V gives CDR1 SNHLY, CDR2 FYNNEI. V lost 2 bases and J lost 4, with 8 bases in between. CDR3 DNA sequence: TGTGCCAGCAGTGAACTGGCAGGCACTGAAGCTTTCTTT. Encoded protein: CASSELAGTEAFF.

The V and J genes are TRBV19 and TRBJ1-4; 12 bases agree with TRBD1. Germline V gives CDR1 LNHDA, CDR2 SQIVND (reference sequence). With V trimmed by 3 bases and J by 6 bases, 2 bases remained unmatched. The length of the CDR3 is 15 residues. In nucleotides, the CDR3 is TGTGCCAGTAGTATCGGGACAGGGGGCTATGAAAAACTGTTTTTT. This translates into CASSIGTGGYEKLFF.

The chain is built from TRBV5-1 and TRBJ1-2, with 11 bases fitting TRBD1. CDR1 SGHRS and CDR2 YFSETQ come from the germline V gene. With V trimmed by 5 bases and J by 6 bases, 12 bases remained unmatched. CDR3 length: 16 residues. The CDR3: CASRNGQGANYDGYTF. Written as DNA, the CDR3 is TGCGCCAGCAGGAACGGACAGGGGGCGAATTACGATGGCTACACCTTC. The entire variable domain, with the rest obtained from reference TRBV5-1 and TRBJ1-2, is as follows: KAGVTQTPRYLIKTRGQQVTLSCSPISGHRSVSWYQQTPGQGLQFLFEYFSETQRNKGNFPGRFSGRQFSNSRSEMNVSTLELGDSALYLCASRNGQGANYDGYTFGSGTRLTVV.

The sample holds one count of this clone. The chain links TRBV25-1 to TRBJ2-2, with D maybe TRBD1 (6 bases). CDR1 is MGHDK, CDR2 SYGVNS, per germline. CDR3 size: 18 residues. Deletions cut 1 base from V and 6 bases from J, with 21 bases between. DNA for the CDR3: TGTGCCAGCAGTGAATCGGGCCAGGGGACCGTAAAATCCGGGGAGCTGTTTTTT. This translates into CASSESGQGTVKSGELFF.

The chain couples TRBV6-6 to TRBJ2-1; 7 nucleotides align to TRBD2. Germline V lookup: CDR1 MNHNY, CDR2 SVGAGI (reference sequence). Trimming removed 6 bases from V and 6 bases from J; junction bases left unmatched: 2. The CDR3 loop spans 12 amino acids. CDR3 DNA sequence: TGTGCCAGCAGGCGACTAGCCAATGAGCAGTTCTTC. Translating gives CASRRLANEQFF.

The rearrangement links TRBV19 to TRBJ1-4; D perhaps matches TRBD1 (5 bases). Germline values: CDR1 LNHDA, CDR2 SQIVND (reference sequence). V dropped 7 bases and J dropped 4 bases, with 13 bases sitting between them. The CDR3 extends over 14 amino acids. The CDR3: CASTSGLGNEKLFF. CDR3 DNA: TGTGCCAGTACCTCGGGACTCGGTAATGAAAAACTGTTTTTT.

This chain uses TRBV24-1 with TRBJ2-1; perhaps TRBD1 as D (5 bases). CDR3 size: 14 residues. V was trimmed by 9 bases and J by 7 bases, leaving 18 bases between them. Germline V gene lookup returns CDR1 KGHDR and CDR2 SFDVKD. CDR3 coding DNA: TGTGCCACCTCACCAGGGCGCTTAAGGAATGAGCAGTTCTTC. It yields the protein CATSPGRLRNEQFF.

This chain links TRBV5-4 with TRBJ2-7, with TRBD2 matching 12 bases. The CDR3 is made up of 16 amino acids. Germline CDR1 and CDR2: SGHNT and YYREEE (reference sequence). With 1 base clipped from V and 2 bases from J, the junction kept 4 bases outside the gene matches. CDR3 sequence: CASSLSPSGGAYEQYF. The CDR3 bases are TGTGCCAGCAGCTTGTCCCCTAGCGGGGGGGCCTACGAGCAGTACTTC.

This clone has a single count. This chain joins TRBV7-6 and TRBJ1-1; 10 bases line up with TRBD1. CDR3 size: 12 residues. The germline CDR1 and CDR2 sequences are SGHVS and FNYEAQ. The V segment lost 5 bases and the J segment 9 bases; nucleotides outside the gene matches: 3. CDR3 region: CASSLTGGKAFF. Written as DNA, the CDR3 is TGTGCCAGCAGCCTGACAGGGGGCAAAGCTTTCTTT.

This chain uses TRBV7-9 with TRBJ2-7, with D maybe TRBD2 (6 bases). Germline CDR1 is SEHNR and CDR2 is FQNEAQ (reference sequence). This CDR3 is 16 amino acids long. The germline V and J ends were trimmed by 0 bases and 1 base, with 13 bases remaining between them. The CDR3 region is CASSLADGGGSYEQYF. CDR3 DNA sequence: TGTGCCAGCAGCTTAGCGGATGGGGGAGGATCCTACGAGCAGTACTTC. The complete variable domain, with remaining parts taken from reference TRBV7-9 and TRBJ2-7, reads DTGVSQNPRHKITKRGQNVTFRCDPISEHNRLYWYRQTLGQGPEFLTYFQNEAQLEKSRLLSDRFSAERPKGSFSTLEIQRTEQGDSAMYLCASSLADGGGSYEQYFGPGTRLTVT.

This clone was observed once. The chain joins TRBV24-1 to TRBJ2-3; 8 nucleotides line up with TRBD1. The trim removed 9 bases at V and 0 bases at J, leaving 4 bases unmatched. The CDR3 runs to 14 residues. Germline-derived CDR1 and CDR2 are KGHDR and SFDVKD. For the CDR3, the DNA is TGTGCCACCTCCGACAGGGGTAGCACAGATACGCAGTATTTT. It encodes CATSDRGSTDTQYF.

The chain couples TRBV18 to TRBJ2-7; no clear D. Germline V lookup: CDR1 KGHSH, CDR2 LQKENI. The CDR3 runs to 16 residues. V was pared by 3 bases and J by 2 bases, with 17 bases between. In DNA, the CDR3 is TGTGCCAGCTCACCCCGCTTGACTGTCTATCCCTACGAGCAGTACTTC. Translated, it gives CASSPRLTVYPYEQYF. Full variable domain (remainder filled in from reference TRBV18 and TRBJ2-7): NAGVMQNPRHLVRRRGQEARLRCSPMKGHSHVYWYRQLPEEGLKFMVYLQKENIIDESGMPKERFSAEFPKEGPSILRIQQVVRGDSAAYFCASSPRLTVYPYEQYFGPGTRLTVT.

The rearrangement uses TRBV30 and TRBJ2-2; D possibly corresponds to TRBD1 (5 bases). Trimming left V 5 bases short and J 7 bases short, with 14 bases between. The CDR3 runs 13 residues. Per the germline V gene, CDR1 is GTSNPN and CDR2 is SVGIG (reference sequence). CDR3 nucleotide sequence: TGTGCCTGGGGCGAAGGGGCAAGCGGGGAGCTGTTTTTT. As protein: CAWGEGASGELFF.

The chain has TRBV5-6 and TRBJ2-7, with 11 bases matching TRBD2. Looked up from germline, CDR1 is SGHDT and CDR2 is YYEEEE. The CDR3 consists of 15 residues. The junction had 8 bases not matched to a gene; V was cut back by 2 bases and J by 7 bases. CDR3 sequence reads: CASSLRLAGSGEQYF. The CDR3 region has the DNA TGTGCCAGCAGCTTACGACTAGCGGGGTCGGGTGAGCAGTACTTC.